This TCR beta chain was identified during a study of long-term antiretroviral therapy in people with HIV. The V gene's germline CDR1 is MDHEN and CDR2 SYDVKM. The CDR3 sequence is 15 residues long. J was trimmed by 5 bases and V by 2 bases; bases with no gene match: 6. Samples were assayed with immunoSEQ v3.0 at survey level. The method was immunoSEQ multiplex PCR; TCRdb's version includes in-frame clones alone and lacks a portion of them. The data hold about 16,000 clones, with 88% observed a single time. The chain uses TRBV28 and TRBJ2-4, with TRBD2 matching 7 bases. This receptor was identified in a man over 45 with HIV. The starting material was unsorted PBMCs, obtained 0.7 years before starting antiretroviral therapy. The CDR3 is CASSLGRDPENIQYF. The CDR3 DNA reads TGTGCCAGCAGTTTAGGGAGGGACCCAGAAAACATTCAGTACTTC.